This TCR beta chain appears in the sequencing data of a study of T cells in Graves' hyperthyroidism and ophthalmopathy (dated by TCRdb to 2018 to 2020). General notes on the study: Peripheral blood was collected at initial diagnosis, before any treatment. The 100 discovery patients were randomly split 7:3 into training and test sets. According to the paper, TCR Vbeta CDR3 sequencing was carried out on 120 to 150 peripheral blood samples, which came from some 41 ophthalmopathy, around 75 hyperthyroidism and roughly 17 progressor patients. Thyroid tissue and blood T-cell repertoires from more than 5 Graves' hyperthyroidism patients were also compared in the study. Prospective prediction of ophthalmopathy was tested in an independent validation cohort of fewer than 20 hyperthyroidism patients and 17 patients who later progressed to ophthalmopathy. After sampling, hyperthyroidism patients received methimazole starting at 30 mg daily, and ophthalmopathy patients received high-dose intravenous methylprednisolone. A discovery cohort of approximately 97 patients, approximately 44 with Graves' ophthalmopathy and about 60 with stable Graves' hyperthyroidism, was used to find distinguishing TCR V-J signatures.

Note on this clonotype: This receptor's antigen is unknown. No much larger clone exists at a distance of one base, and base qualities are not known.

Graves' hyperthyroidism was defined as stable when no progression to ophthalmopathy occurred over 18 months of follow-up. Hyperthyroidism patients were newly diagnosed, had a disease duration of under 2 months, and were aged 18 to 65 years. The study excluded patients with uncontrolled infections, other autoimmune diseases, pregnancy or lactation. Clinical symptoms, serum thyroxine and TRAb, thyroid ultrasound, and orbital computed tomography formed the basis for the diagnoses. PBMCs were separated from under 11 ml of fresh peripheral blood using Ficoll-Paque density gradient centrifugation. Trizol reagent was used to extract total RNA, and RNA quality was then checked on an Agilent 2100 Bioanalyzer. Deletion took 8 bases off V and 3 bases off J, with a span of 14 bases between the germline ends. The germline V gene gives CDR1 as SNHLY and CDR2 as FYNNEI. Measured from the cysteine to the phenylalanine, the CDR3 is 14 residues long. Only CDR3 DNA remains: 42 bases, in frame from the first base.

Points the paper makes about the study in general: In validation, progression to ophthalmopathy was predicted by the model with roughly 69% sensitivity and 72.22% specificity, a median of around 6.5 months before onset. Ophthalmopathy was separated from stable hyperthyroidism by a 13 V-J signature model, with around 90% sensitivity and 81% to 82% specificity obtained in cross-validation and 80%/75% obtained in testing. Blood samples also contained most of the expanded thyroid clonotypes (frequency above 0.001), which suggests that blood repertoires may reflect thyroid immune responses. Sample size was not statistically predetermined, and investigators were not blinded to group allocation.

Amplification of TCR beta CDR3 regions was carried out from RNA transcripts. The first round of RT-PCR for the TCR CDR3 was performed with the HTBI primer set and the Qiagen OneStep RT-PCR kit. Libraries were constructed in a second round of multiplex PCR, after which size selection and purification were carried out. Paired-end sequencing of the libraries was performed with 100 bp reads on an Illumina HiSeq2000. In the source study's methods: Raw data were processed with SOAPnuke, discarding reads with adapters, uncalled bases, mean Phred below 15, or no exact constant-primer or identifier match. High-quality paired reads were merged using COPE v1.2.5, and each unique nucleotide sequence was defined as a clonotype. MiTCR v1.1 was used to align the clonotypes against IMGT TRBV, TRBD and TRBJ reference segments. The analysis included only V-J combinations with a frequency above 0.0001, which together covered about 99% of the repertoires. A TCS score was defined as the ratio of F50 (clonal expansion) to E x V (chaos), with BLOSUM62-based TCRdist applied between CDR3 peptides within each V-J. Welch's t-statistics and random forest reduced approximately 520 V-J features to 13, which were used in a naive Bayes classifier (R e1071). TCRdb reworked the public reads: Q25 trimming with fastp, MiXCR clone assembly, productive beta chains retained. Each entry merges the rows of one CDR3 protein and shows their most common DNA and genes. The V and J calls here are based on TCRdb, not the publication. A total of under 400,000 distinct CDR3 sequences appear in this sample, about 12% of them only once. The top ten constitute around a tenth of the sample.

The chain uses TRBV2 and TRBJ2-1; matching of 5 bases hints at TRBD2 as the D gene. The sample comprised blood. The source of this sequence is a woman in her late teens or twenties with Graves' hyperthyroidism. The sequenced DNA: TGTGCCAGCTGCCCCGGCGGGTACTACAATGAGCAGTTCTTC. Translated, it reads CASCPGGYYNEQFF.